One and the same sample provided the 29 T cell receptor beta chains below, sequenced in a study of shared clonotypes between healthy human individuals. Data came from immunoSEQ multiplex PCR; TCRdb stores just in-frame clones and leaves some out. The top ten hold about 0.39% of the sample, which has 2.3 million or so clones, over 85% seen once. The sequencing input was naive CD4+ T cells from PBMCs. This sample's subset: CD45RA+ positively selected. Receptor source: a man aged 18-30 years in good health. Some clones in this sample may be carry-over from other donors' samples.

This rearrangement joins TRBV27 to TRBJ2-1, with 8 bases aligning to TRBD2. The CDR3 is made up of 16 amino acids. Germline lookup yields CDR1 MNHEY and CDR2 SMNVEV (reference sequence). V was clipped by 6 bases and J by 1 base; unmatched bases: 8. The chain's CDR3 is CASRRLARESYNEQFF. The CDR3 DNA reads as TGTGCCAGCAGACGACTAGCGCGCGAATCCTACAATGAGCAGTTCTTC.

The V call is TRBV30, the J call TRBJ2-7; D gene ambiguous. Looked up from germline, CDR1 is GTSNPN and CDR2 is SVGIG (reference sequence). This CDR3 region has 12 residues. V was cut by 4 bases and J by 6 bases, with 13 bases left in between. In DNA form, the CDR3 reads TGTGCCTGGACCTCGACCCAAGGCGAGCAGTACTTC. Amino acids: CAWTSTQGEQYF.

Of note for this clone: Other DNA sequences within the sample encode an identical CDR3. The CDR3 DNA reads TGTGCCAGCAGCTTGAACTACGAGCAGTACTTC. It yields the protein CASSLNYEQYF. The chain recombines TRBV5-6 with TRBJ2-7; the D is unclear. This CDR3 is 11 amino acids long. V lost 1 base and J lost 3, with 2 bases in between. Looked up from germline, CDR1 is SGHDT and CDR2 is YYEEEE. Full variable domain (rest looked up from reference TRBV5-6 and TRBJ2-7): DAGVTQSPTHLIKTRGQQVTLRCSPKSGHDTVSWYQQALGQGPQFIFQYYEEEERQRGNFPDRFSGHQFPNYSSELNVNALLLGDSALYLCASSLNYEQYFGPGTRLTVT.

The CDR3 region has the DNA TGCGCCAGCAGCTTGGGGACAGGGAATCCTAGTGAGCAGTTCTTC. Its translation is CASSLGTGNPSEQFF. V is TRBV5-1 and J is TRBJ2-1; the match to TRBD1 covers 8 bases. Germline V gene sequence: CDR1 SGHRS, CDR2 YFSETQ. V was pared by 0 bases and J by 9 bases, with 8 bases of the junction left unmatched. This CDR3 spans 15 amino acids.

The rearrangement uses TRBV5-1 and TRBJ2-7; no reliable D call. The CDR3 sequence is 14 residues long. The germline V gene encodes CDR1 SGHRS and CDR2 YFSETQ. Trimming left V 0 bases short and J 2 bases short, with 9 bases between. The CDR3 here is CASSLVPEPYEQYF. CDR3 DNA sequence: TGCGCCAGCAGCTTGGTGCCCGAACCCTACGAGCAGTACTTC.

The chain uses TRBV28 and TRBJ2-7; D is uncertain. Germline V gene data show CDR1 as MDHEN and CDR2 as SYDVKM. The CDR3 sequence is 10 residues long. Written as DNA, the CDR3 is TGTGTTGGCAGGACCTACGAGCAGTACTTC. Translation: CVGRTYEQYF.

The chain joins TRBV27 to TRBJ2-6, with TRBD2 matching over 8 bases. Trimming took 3 bases from V and 2 from J; bases not matched to a gene: 6. CDR1 and CDR2 (germline): MNHEY, SMNVEV (reference sequence). The CDR3 has 17 amino acids. In nucleotides, the CDR3 is TGTGCCAGCAGTTTGCCCGGGGGGGGCCCTGGGGCCAACGTCCTGACTTTC. Protein product: CASSLPGGGPGANVLTF. The whole variable domain, remainder taken from reference TRBV27 and TRBJ2-6, is EAQVTQNPRYLITVTGKKLTVTCSQNMNHEYMSWYRQDPGLGLRQIYYSMNVEVTDKGDVPEGYKVSRKEKRNFPLILESPSPNQTSLYFCASSLPGGGPGANVLTFGAGSRLTVL.

The chain has TRBV9 and TRBJ2-1; weak D call: TRBD1 (6 bases). CDR3 size: 14 residues. Germline V CDR1 and CDR2: SGDLS, YYNGEE. V was cut by 0 bases and J by 8 bases, with 12 bases left in between. CDR3 sequence reads: CASSVVTGSDEQFF. CDR3 in DNA: TGTGCCAGCAGCGTAGTAACAGGGTCCGATGAGCAGTTCTTC.

This chain uses TRBV15 with TRBJ2-7; no clear D gene. Germline CDR1 and CDR2: LNHNV and YYDKDF (reference sequence). The V end was cut by 4 bases, the J end by 1 base, with 11 bases between. The CDR3 extends over 14 amino acids. In DNA, the CDR3 is TGTGCCACCAGCACGCTAAGGCTTTCCTACGAGCAGTACTTC. Its protein product is CATSTLRLSYEQYF. The variable domain in full, with the rest retrieved from reference TRBV15 and TRBJ2-7, is DAMVIQNPRYQVTQFGKPVTLSCSQTLNHNVMYWYQQKSSQAPKLLFHYYDKDFNNEADTPDNFQSRRPNTSFCFLDIRSPGLGDTAMYLCATSTLRLSYEQYFGPGTRLTVT.

The V call is TRBV20-1, the J call TRBJ2-3; D remains unclear. CDR1 and CDR2 from the germline V gene are DFQATT and SNEGSKA (reference sequence). Trimming shortened V by 5 bases and J by 7 bases, and 10 bases separated the two germline ends. This CDR3 spans 11 amino acids. This chain's CDR3 is CSAPSVHTQYF. The DNA for the CDR3 is TGCAGTGCTCCTAGTGTTCATACGCAGTATTTT.

The chain has TRBV5-1 and TRBJ2-7; D remains unclear. The germline V gene has CDR1 SGHRS and CDR2 YFSETQ. V shed 0 bases and J shed 2 bases, with 9 bases lying between them. The CDR3 is made up of 14 amino acids. The CDR3 sequence: CASSLAAYPYEQYF. For the CDR3, the DNA is TGCGCCAGCAGCTTGGCCGCGTACCCCTACGAGCAGTACTTC.

The rearrangement uses TRBV2 and TRBJ1-2; 7 bases line up with TRBD1. The CDR3 is 13 amino acids. After removal of 7 bases from V and 4 bases from J, the junction contained 6 bases not matched to a gene. In germline, CDR1 is SNHLY, CDR2 FYNNEI. CDR3 residues: CASKGDSFYGYTF. For the CDR3, the DNA is TGTGCCAGCAAGGGGGACAGTTTCTATGGCTACACCTTC. The complete variable domain, with remaining parts taken from reference TRBV2 and TRBJ1-2, reads EPEVTQTPSHQVTQMGQEVILRCVPISNHLYFYWYRQILGQKVEFLVSFYNNEISEKSEIFDDQFSVERPDGSNFTLKIRSTKLEDSAMYFCASKGDSFYGYTFGSGTRLTVV.

The chain carries TRBV9 and TRBJ2-3, with D perhaps TRBD2 (6 bases). Trimming shortened V by 3 bases and J by 10 bases, and 24 bases separated the two germline ends. CDR3 length equals 16 residues. From germline, CDR1 is SGDLS and CDR2 YYNGEE. CDR3 in DNA: TGTGCCAGCAGCGCGCCGGGACGACAAACACGGAGGGCGCAGTATTTT. Amino acid sequence: CASSAPGRQTRRAQYF.

The chain combines TRBV5-1 with TRBJ2-7; 11 bases are a match to TRBD2. V lost 4 bases and J lost 2; bases outside the gene matches: 5. The CDR3 is 15 amino acids. From germline, CDR1 is SGHRS and CDR2 YFSETQ. For the CDR3, the DNA is TGCGCCAGCAGCGACTTGACTAGCGGGACCTACGAGCAGTACTTC. Protein product: CASSDLTSGTYEQYF. Drawing the rest from reference TRBV5-1 and TRBJ2-7, the complete variable domain is KAGVTQTPRYLIKTRGQQVTLSCSPISGHRSVSWYQQTPGQGLQFLFEYFSETQRNKGNFPGRFSGRQFSNSRSEMNVSTLELGDSALYLCASSDLTSGTYEQYFGPGTRLTVT.

This clone was picked up one time. The rearrangement joins TRBV30 to TRBJ2-5; D may be TRBD1 or TRBD2 (5 bases each). Germline-derived CDR1 and CDR2 are GTSNPN and SVGIG (reference sequence). The CDR3 has 13 amino acids. V was pared by 1 base and J by 5 bases, with 11 bases between. The CDR3 sequence: CAWSAQWGETQYF. The CDR3 nucleotides read TGTGCCTGGAGTGCACAGTGGGGGGAGACCCAGTACTTC. The full variable domain, with the rest looked up from reference TRBV30 and TRBJ2-5, is SQTIHQWPATLVQPVGSPLSLECTVEGTSNPNLYWYRQAAGRGLQLLFYSVGIGQISSEVPQNLSASRPQDRQFILSSKKLLLSDSGFYLCAWSAQWGETQYFGPGTRLLVL.

This chain joins TRBV28 and TRBJ2-5; D remains ambiguous. The CDR3 contains 15 residues. The ends were cut back, 7 bases at V and 5 bases at J, with 20 bases in the middle. Germline-derived CDR1 and CDR2 are MDHEN and SYDVKM. This CDR3 reads CASKPGITTWETQYF. DNA of the CDR3: TGTGCCAGCAAGCCTGGGATCACAACGTGGGAGACCCAGTACTTC.

The V and J genes are TRBV30 and TRBJ2-7, with 7 positions matching TRBD2. CDR3 length: 15 amino acids. With 2 bases clipped from V and 0 bases from J, the junction kept 7 bases outside the gene matches. The germline CDR1 and CDR2 sequences are GTSNPN and SVGIG (reference sequence). In DNA form, the CDR3 reads TGTGCCTGGAGTTACGGGGGGTCCACCTCCTACGAGCAGTACTTC. The encoded protein is CAWSYGGSTSYEQYF.

DNA for the CDR3: TGTGCCAGCAGGCGACTAGCGGGAATCTACGAGCAGTACTTC. Its translation is CASRRLAGIYEQYF. The V call is TRBV27, the J call TRBJ2-7, with 11 bases that match TRBD2. From germline, CDR1 is MNHEY and CDR2 SMNVEV (reference sequence). CDR3 length equals 14 residues. The junction had 4 bases not matched to a gene; V was cut back by 6 bases and J by 3 bases.

Remarks on this clone: The same CDR3 is also encoded by other DNA sequences in this sample. The V and J genes are TRBV7-6 and TRBJ2-5; D remains ambiguous. V was shortened by 2 bases and J by 5 bases, with 3 bases between the two germline ends. The V gene's germline CDR1 is SGHVS and CDR2 FNYEAQ. This CDR3 comprises 11 residues. The CDR3 is CASSLSETQYF. CDR3 sequence (DNA): TGTGCCAGCAGCTTAAGTGAGACCCAGTACTTC.

This sequence joins TRBV11-3 and TRBJ2-1; perhaps TRBD2 as D (5 bases). The CDR3 has 16 amino acids. Germline CDR1 is SGHNT and CDR2 is YENEEA. The V end was cut by 1 base, the J end by 5 bases, with 15 bases between. CDR3 sequence reads: CASSLGEGRANNEQFF. The CDR3 DNA is TGTGCCAGCAGCTTAGGTGAGGGAAGAGCTAACAATGAGCAGTTCTTC.

The gene calls are TRBV7-9 and TRBJ2-7, with TRBD1 identical over 7 bases. Looked up from germline, CDR1 is SEHNR and CDR2 is FQNEAQ (reference sequence). With 7 bases clipped from V and 7 bases from J, the junction kept 10 bases outside the gene matches. This CDR3 has 13 residues. In nucleotides, the CDR3 is TGTGCCAGCATCGGGACAGCGGTGAAAGAGCAGTACTTC. It specifies CASIGTAVKEQYF.

The rearrangement joins TRBV23-1 to TRBJ2-1; 11 bases match TRBD2. TRBV23-1 is reported as an ORF; its role is uncertain. V was clipped by 11 bases and J by 8 bases; unmatched bases: 17. The CDR3 sequence is 16 residues long. The CDR3 reads CAGRSGLAGSRDEQFF. CDR3 nucleotide sequence: TGCGCCGGCCGATCCGGACTAGCGGGTTCACGGGATGAGCAGTTCTTC.

The J gene is TRBJ1-5, the V gene TRBV5-5; a possible D gene is TRBD1 (6 bases). V was cut by 4 bases and J by 6 bases, with 20 bases left in between. The CDR3 spans 16 residues. The germline V gene has CDR1 SGHKS and CDR2 YYEKEE (reference sequence). The DNA of the CDR3 is TGTGCCAGCAGCCTACGGGGGCCAGGGTATAGTCAGCCCCAGCATTTT. Protein product: CASSLRGPGYSQPQHF.

The chain combines TRBV18 with TRBJ2-1, with D possibly TRBD2 on 5 matching bases. The V gene lost 3 bases and the J gene lost 1 base, with 13 bases spanning the gap. Germline CDR1 reads KGHSH; CDR2 reads LQKENI. This CDR3 is 16 amino acids long. CDR3 bases: TGTGCCAGCTCACCGCAGGAAGGGAGTTCCTACAATGAGCAGTTCTTC. Amino acid sequence: CASSPQEGSSYNEQFF. The full variable domain, completed using reference TRBV18 and TRBJ2-1, is NAGVMQNPRHLVRRRGQEARLRCSPMKGHSHVYWYRQLPEEGLKFMVYLQKENIIDESGMPKERFSAEFPKEGPSILRIQQVVRGDSAAYFCASSPQEGSSYNEQFFGPGTRLTVL.

The chain joins TRBV11-1 to TRBJ2-1; possible D gene TRBD2, 6 bases. Germline CDR1 and CDR2: SGHAT and FQDESV (reference sequence). The V gene lost 2 bases and the J gene lost 3 bases, with 11 bases spanning the gap. CDR3 length: 15 amino acids. The CDR3, as DNA: TGTGCCAGCAGCTTATTGGTGGGAGGCTACAATGAGCAGTTCTTC. Translation: CASSLLVGGYNEQFF.

The chain joins TRBV10-3 to TRBJ2-1; D is perhaps TRBD2 (6 bases). Germline CDR1 is ENHRY and CDR2 is SYGVKD. There are 14 residues in the CDR3. The V end lost 5 bases, the J end lost 7 bases, and 15 bases lay between the germline ends. The DNA of the CDR3 is TGTGCCATCAGTTACTCGGGAGCGTATAATGAGCAGTTCTTC. As protein: CAISYSGAYNEQFF.

The chain links TRBV28 to TRBJ2-2, with 7 bases matching TRBD1. Germline CDR1 is MDHEN and CDR2 is SYDVKM. The V gene end was trimmed by 5 bases and the J gene end by 1 base; junction bases not matched to a gene: 7. This CDR3 is built from 16 residues. The CDR3 sequence: CASSRPGGRNTGELFF. CDR3 nucleotide sequence: TGTGCCAGCAGTAGGCCAGGGGGAAGGAACACCGGGGAGCTGTTTTTT.

The V and J genes are TRBV2 and TRBJ1-4, with 10 bases fitting TRBD1. V dropped 5 bases and J dropped 7; count of bases not matched to a gene: 4. The CDR3 has 14 residues. Germline CDR1 reads SNHLY; CDR2 reads FYNNEI. CDR3 DNA: TGTGCCAGCAGTAGGACAGGGGGAATTGAAAAACTGTTTTTT. This encodes CASSRTGGIEKLFF.

The chain has TRBV9 and TRBJ1-6, with no clear D. Germline V gene lookup returns CDR1 SGDLS and CDR2 YYNGEE. The CDR3 contains 13 residues. V was shortened by 2 bases and J by 10 bases, with 10 bases between the two germline ends. CDR3 residues: CASSVYQDSPLHF. The CDR3 DNA sequence: TGTGCCAGCAGCGTTTATCAAGACTCACCCCTCCACTTT.